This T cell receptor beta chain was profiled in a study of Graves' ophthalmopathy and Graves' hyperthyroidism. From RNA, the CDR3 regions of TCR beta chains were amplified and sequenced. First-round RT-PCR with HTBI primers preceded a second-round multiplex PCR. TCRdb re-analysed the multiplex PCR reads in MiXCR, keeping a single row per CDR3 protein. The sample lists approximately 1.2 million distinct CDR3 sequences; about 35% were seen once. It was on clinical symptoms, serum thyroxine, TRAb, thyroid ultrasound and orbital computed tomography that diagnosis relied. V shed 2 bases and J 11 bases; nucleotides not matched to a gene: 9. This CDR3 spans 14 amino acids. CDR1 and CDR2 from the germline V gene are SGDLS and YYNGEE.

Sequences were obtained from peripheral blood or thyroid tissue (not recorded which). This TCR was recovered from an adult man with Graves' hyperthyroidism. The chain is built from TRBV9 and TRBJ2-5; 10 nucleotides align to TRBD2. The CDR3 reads CASSVRTSGPVQYF. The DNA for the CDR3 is TGTGCCAGCAGCGTCAGGACTAGCGGACCAGTGCAGTACTTC.